The 20 T cell receptor beta chains in this list originate from one sample, sequenced in a study of blood T cell repertoires in COVID-19. The table came from immunoSEQ multiplex PCR; TCRdb's copy has only in-frame clones and leaves some out. The repertoire holds some 300,000 clones, 88% seen once, with over 6% in the top ten. Sequencing was performed on peripheral blood. The origin of the receptors is a woman aged 25 to 39 who had recovered from COVID-19.

This rearrangement joins TRBV6-5 to TRBJ1-4; TRBD1 agrees at 7 bases. The CDR3 has 14 amino acids. J gave up 4 bases and V 7 bases, and 6 bases lay outside the gene matches. Germline CDR1 MNHEY, CDR2 SVGAGI. The CDR3 loop reads CASTRDRRNEKLFF. The CDR3 DNA follows: TGTGCCAGCACCCGGGACAGACGTAATGAAAAACTGTTTTTT.

This clone came up a few times. The chain employs TRBV9 and TRBJ1-1; 10 nucleotides agree with TRBD1. The CDR3 is made up of 14 amino acids. Germline V gene data show CDR1 as SGDLS and CDR2 as YYNGEE. V was clipped by 4 bases and J by 5 bases; unmatched bases: 5. CDR3 DNA sequence: TGTGCCAGCAGCTCGACAGGGGGCGATACTGAAGCTTTCTTT. Encoded protein: CASSSTGGDTEAFF. Drawing the rest from reference TRBV9 and TRBJ1-1, the complete variable domain is DSGVTQTPKHLITATGQRVTLRCSPRSGDLSVYWYQQSLDQGLQFLIQYYNGEERAKGNILERFSAQQFPDLHSELNLSSLELGDSALYFCASSSTGGDTEAFFGQGTRLTVV.

The V call is TRBV10-2, the J call TRBJ1-2; D is possibly TRBD1 (5 bases). The germline V gene has CDR1 WSHSY and CDR2 SAAADI. V lost 3 bases, J lost 0 bases, and 8 bases lay in between. The CDR3 consists of 14 residues. CDR3 nucleotide sequence: TGCGCCAGCAGTGAAGGGGCCACTAACTATGGCTACACCTTC. Amino acids: CASSEGATNYGYTF.

In its sample, this clone was seen a few times. V is TRBV9 and J is TRBJ2-5, with D possibly being TRBD2 (5 bases). Germline V lookup: CDR1 SGDLS, CDR2 YYNGEE. The CDR3 is made up of 12 amino acids. Trimming stripped 5 bases from V and 7 bases from J, with 12 bases between. The CDR3 nucleotides read TGTGCCAGCAGTGGGGAGAGTGGGACCCAGTACTTC. It yields the protein CASSGESGTQYF.

V is TRBV4-1 and J is TRBJ1-2; D unresolved. Germline V gene lookup returns CDR1 MGHRA and CDR2 YSYEKL. V lost 0 bases and J lost 8, with 16 bases in between. The CDR3 contains 15 residues. The CDR3 here is CASSQDHPGVGGYTF. CDR3 in DNA: TGCGCCAGCAGCCAAGATCACCCCGGGGTGGGGGGCTACACCTTC.

The rearrangement uses TRBV7-2 and TRBJ1-6, with 7 positions matching TRBD1. Germline V lookup: CDR1 SGHTA, CDR2 FQGNSA. V lost 6 bases, J lost 11 bases, and 7 bases stayed unmatched. The CDR3 length is 13 residues. The CDR3 DNA sequence: TGTGCCAGCAGATTCGATACAGGGGCACCCCTCCACTTT. Protein: CASRFDTGAPLHF.

Only one count was recorded for this clone. The chain uses TRBV6-4 and TRBJ2-1, with 9 bases fitting TRBD1. This CDR3 spans 14 amino acids. Germline CDR1 MRHNA, CDR2 SNTAGT. V gave up 7 bases and J gave up 8 bases; unmatched junction bases: 9. CDR3 coding DNA: TGTGCCAGCAAGCCGGGACAGGGTTCGTATGAGCAGTTCTTC. Its protein is CASKPGQGSYEQFF.

The chain is built from TRBV6-4 and TRBJ1-5; D possibly corresponds to TRBD1 (6 bases). Per the germline V gene, CDR1 is MRHNA and CDR2 is SNTAGT. This CDR3 comprises 15 residues. Trimming cost V 3 bases and J 0 bases, with 9 bases left between them. In DNA form, the CDR3 reads TGTGCCAGCAGTGAGGGACATAATAGCAATCAGCCCCAGCATTTT. Encoded protein: CASSEGHNSNQPQHF.

The genes are TRBV7-2 and TRBJ1-5; D unclear. The CDR3 loop spans 11 amino acids. Germline V lookup: CDR1 SGHTA, CDR2 FQGNSA. V lost 5 bases to trimming and J lost 15 bases, with 14 bases between them. The CDR3, as DNA: TGTGCCAGCAGCCTTCCTCCGGTCTTGCATTTT. Encoded protein: CASSLPPVLHF. The full variable domain, its missing parts supplied by reference TRBV7-2 and TRBJ1-5, is GAGVSQSPSNKVTEKGKDVELRCDPISGHTALYWYRQSLGQGLEFLIYFQGNSAPDKSGLPSDRFSAERTGGSVSTLTIQRTQQEDSAVYLCASSLPPVLHFGDGTRLSIL.

CDR3 sequence reads: CASRGLASNEQFF. The DNA of the CDR3 is TGTGCCAGCAGGGGACTAGCTAGTAATGAGCAGTTCTTC. The chain couples TRBV12-3 or TRBV12-4 to TRBJ2-1; 9 bases match TRBD2. V was clipped by 6 bases and J by 7 bases; unmatched bases: 4. The CDR3 covers 13 residues.

The chain has TRBV5-4 and TRBJ1-2; D call uncertain. Germline V gene lookup returns CDR1 SGHNT and CDR2 YYREEE (reference sequence). The CDR3 sequence is 11 residues long. V lost 0 bases and J lost 7, with 4 bases in between. In DNA form, the CDR3 reads TGTGCCAGCAGCTTGGTCGGTGGCTACACCTTC. Its protein product is CASSLVGGYTF.

This chain's CDR3 is CASSQDAGINYGYTF. Here the CDR3 DNA reads TGTGCCAGCAGCCAAGATGCAGGAATTAACTATGGCTACACCTTC. V usage is TRBV4-2 and J usage is TRBJ1-2; D remains ambiguous. CDR3 length: 15 amino acids. V lost 0 bases to trimming and J lost 1 base, with 9 bases between them. Germline CDR1 LGHNA, CDR2 YNFKEQ.

This chain connects TRBV10-3 to TRBJ2-2; 7 bases align to TRBD1. Germline V CDR1 and CDR2: ENHRY, SYGVKD. The CDR3 spans 14 residues. V was clipped by 9 bases and J by 8 bases; unmatched bases: 12. The CDR3 here is CAIRTGQTFGELFF. The CDR3 DNA reads TGTGCCATTCGAACGGGACAGACCTTTGGGGAGCTGTTTTTT.

The chain uses TRBV5-6 and TRBJ2-7; 7 bases are a match to TRBD2. Germline V gene data show CDR1 as SGHDT and CDR2 as YYEEEE. The CDR3 consists of 14 residues. V was clipped by 4 bases and J by 3 bases; unmatched bases: 7. CDR3 sequence reads: CASSGRDLFYEQYF. The CDR3 coding sequence is TGTGCCAGCAGCGGGAGGGACCTTTTCTACGAGCAGTACTTC.

This chain joins TRBV15 and TRBJ2-1, with 11 positions matching TRBD2. The CDR3 runs 19 residues. Germline lookup yields CDR1 LNHNV and CDR2 YYDKDF (reference sequence). The trim removed 2 bases at V and 0 bases at J, leaving 9 bases unmatched. DNA for the CDR3: TGTGCCACCAGCAGAAAGCCAACTAGCGGGGGCCGCTCCTACAATGAGCAGTTCTTC. It specifies CATSRKPTSGGRSYNEQFF.

This clone has only one observation. The chain combines TRBV28 with TRBJ1-1; 7 bases fit TRBD1. Germline CDR1 is MDHEN and CDR2 is SYDVKM. Trimming removed 5 bases from V and 3 bases from J; junction bases left unmatched: 6. CDR3 size: 14 residues. In DNA, the CDR3 is TGTGCCAGCAGTCCAGGGGGAAGTGACACTGAAGCTTTCTTT. Residues: CASSPGGSDTEAFF.

The chain links TRBV7-2 to TRBJ2-2; D uncertain. V was trimmed by 5 bases and J by 1 base, leaving 8 bases between them. This CDR3 region has 14 residues. The germline V gene has CDR1 SGHTA and CDR2 FQGNSA. This chain's CDR3 is CASSRRGNTGELFF. Here the CDR3 DNA reads TGTGCCAGCAGCCGGCGAGGGAACACCGGGGAGCTGTTTTTT.

The rearrangement uses TRBV6-6 and TRBJ2-3; 7 nucleotides agree with TRBD1. Trimming cost V 6 bases and J 2 bases; bases outside gene matches: 23. Germline V CDR1 and CDR2: MNHNY, SVGAGI (reference sequence). The CDR3 covers 20 residues. CDR3 in amino acids: CASSPSYRTGLSLVTDTQYF. The CDR3 DNA reads as TGTGCCAGCAGCCCCTCTTACAGGACAGGTCTTAGCCTTGTCACAGATACGCAGTATTTT.

This chain joins TRBV7-2 and TRBJ1-2, with TRBD1 matching over 7 bases. Germline V lookup: CDR1 SGHTA, CDR2 FQGNSA. The CDR3 runs 15 residues. Trimming took 5 bases from V and 8 from J; bases not matched to a gene: 14. Here the CDR3 reads CASSQSTNTGVGYTF. DNA of the CDR3: TGTGCCAGCAGCCAATCTACCAATACAGGGGTCGGCTACACCTTC.

The rearrangement joins TRBV5-6 to TRBJ2-2; D might be TRBD1 (5 bases). Germline V gene data show CDR1 as SGHDT and CDR2 as YYEEEE. Trimming pared 4 bases from V and 6 bases from J, leaving 13 bases between. CDR3 size: 14 residues. The CDR3 reads CASSLQGISGELFF. CDR3 nucleotides: TGTGCCAGCAGCCTCCAGGGTATTTCCGGGGAGCTGTTTTTT.